This T cell receptor (beta chain) was found in a study of cytomegalovirus exposure and HLA in healthy donors. Trimming removed 6 bases at V and 2 bases at J, with 14 bases between. The CDR3 sequence is 14 residues long. Germline lookup yields CDR1 MNHEY and CDR2 SMNVEV (reference sequence). Measured with immunoSEQ multiplex PCR; TCRdb has only the in-frame clones, and not every one. The top ten hold under 4% of the sample, which has 260,000 or so clones, roughly 91% seen once. Sequenced input: PBMCs. The chain recombines TRBV27 with TRBJ2-7; no definite D call. The receptor's source is a young woman in good health and CMV-seronegative. The CDR3 DNA is TGTGCCAGCAGCCCCAAGTTCCCGCCCTACGAGCAGTACTTC. Amino acid sequence: CASSPKFPPYEQYF.